A single sample gave rise to the 21 T cell receptor beta chains below, sequenced in a study of CD8 T cells in Susac syndrome. An amount of RNA that ranged from roughly 0.45 to 1 ug was reverse transcribed with random hexamers. TCRdb re-called the immunoSEQ multiplex PCR reads with MiXCR, one entry per CDR3 protein. The sample contains roughly 110,000 distinct CDR3 sequences, about nine tenths of which appear only once. The sequenced material came from CD4+ T cells from PBMCs. The receptors were gathered from a human donor in good health.

The chain combines TRBV11-2 with TRBJ2-7; 7 bases align to TRBD1. The CDR3 has 14 amino acids. CDR1 is SGHAT and CDR2 is FQNNGV in the germline V gene. Unmatched junction bases numbered 4, after V lost 1 base and J lost 4 bases. CDR3 residues: CASSLVRGSYEQYF. The CDR3 bases are TGTGCCAGCAGCTTAGTCAGGGGGTCGTACGAGCAGTACTTC. The full variable domain, with the rest looked up from reference TRBV11-2 and TRBJ2-7, is EAGVAQSPRYKIIEKRQSVAFWCNPISGHATLYWYQQILGQGPKLLIQFQNNGVVDDSQLPKDRFSAERLKGVDSTLKIQPAKLEDSAVYLCASSLVRGSYEQYFGPGTRLTVT.

This clonotype was seen just once. The V and J genes are TRBV20-1 and TRBJ2-5; unclear D gene. Per germline, CDR1 DFQATT and CDR2 SNEGSKA (reference sequence). V was shortened by 1 base and J by 0 bases, with 9 bases between the two germline ends. The CDR3 spans 14 residues. The DNA for the CDR3 is TGCAGTGCTAGAGCGGCACAGTACCAAGAGACCCAGTACTTC. It codes for CSARAAQYQETQYF.

The chain is built from TRBV25-1 and TRBJ2-5, with 11 bases identical to TRBD2. The V gene end was trimmed by 4 bases and the J gene end by 0 bases; junction bases not matched to a gene: 1. The CDR3 has 15 residues. The V gene's germline CDR1 is MGHDK and CDR2 SYGVNS. For the CDR3, the DNA is TGTGCCAGCAGTGGGACTAGCGGGTACCAAGAGACCCAGTACTTC. Translated, it gives CASSGTSGYQETQYF.

The chain is built from TRBV7-2 and TRBJ2-3; D possibly uses TRBD1 or TRBD2 (5 bases each). The CDR3 is 16 residues long. Trimming removed 7 bases from V and 6 bases from J, with 23 bases in between. The germline CDR1 and CDR2 sequences are SGHTA and FQGNSA. In nucleotides, the CDR3 is TGTGCCAGCAACCCCCAGGTCGGGGCAAATCGTGATACGCAGTATTTT. Translated, it gives CASNPQVGANRDTQYF.

The V and J genes are TRBV5-4 and TRBJ2-1; 8 nucleotides agree with TRBD1. Trimming took 4 bases from V and 6 from J; bases not matched to a gene: 6. The germline V gene has CDR1 SGHNT and CDR2 YYREEE (reference sequence). CDR3 length equals 14 residues. The CDR3: CASSRQGWGNEQFF. CDR3 sequence (DNA): TGTGCCAGCAGCCGACAGGGGTGGGGCAATGAGCAGTTCTTC.

This rearrangement joins TRBV29-1 to TRBJ2-2; maybe TRBD1 (6 bases). Germline CDR1 reads SQVTM; CDR2 reads ANQGSEA. With 8 bases removed from V and 0 bases from J, the gap between germline ends came to 10 bases. The CDR3 sequence is 13 residues long. The CDR3 nucleotides are TGCAGCTACGGGACAACGAACACCGGGGAGCTGTTTTTT. This translates into CSYGTTNTGELFF.

The chain recombines TRBV7-9 with TRBJ2-7; TRBD1 matches at 9 bases. Germline V CDR1 and CDR2: SEHNR, FQNEAQ (reference sequence). V was clipped by 1 base and J by 1 base; unmatched bases: 5. The CDR3 consists of 16 residues. The CDR3 loop reads CASSLVGDRASYEQYF. CDR3 DNA: TGTGCCAGCAGCTTAGTAGGGGACAGGGCATCCTACGAGCAGTACTTC.

V gene TRBV6-2 or TRBV6-3 combines with J gene TRBJ1-1; D not certain. CDR1 is MNHEY, CDR2 SVGEGT, per germline. The CDR3 is 15 amino acids. Trimming pared 6 bases from V and 4 bases from J, leaving 18 bases between. CDR3 region: CASSYGGHRATEAFF. CDR3 in DNA: TGTGCCAGCAGCTACGGAGGCCACAGAGCCACTGAAGCTTTCTTT.

This chain uses TRBV7-9 with TRBJ1-1, with 7 bases fitting TRBD1. The CDR3 is 15 amino acids. The V segment lost 1 base and the J segment 0 bases; nucleotides outside the gene matches: 2. Germline loops: CDR1 SEHNR, CDR2 FQNEAQ (reference sequence). CDR3 amino acids: CASSLGGQLNTEAFF. The CDR3 nucleotides are TGTGCCAGCAGCTTAGGGGGACAGCTGAACACTGAAGCTTTCTTT.

This chain links TRBV6-5 with TRBJ1-1; no clear D gene. This CDR3 is 15 amino acids long. Germline assignment: CDR1 MNHEY and CDR2 SVGAGI. Trimming pared 3 bases from V and 5 bases from J, leaving 16 bases between. The CDR3 here is CASSYDYLPSTEAFF. CDR3 bases: TGTGCCAGCAGTTATGACTACCTTCCGAGTACTGAAGCTTTCTTT.

The rearrangement joins TRBV3-1 to TRBJ2-3, with D perhaps matching TRBD2 (5 bases). Trimming took 9 bases from V and 4 from J, leaving 23 bases between them. CDR1 LGHDT and CDR2 YNNKEL come from the germline V gene (reference sequence). The CDR3 totals 16 residues. CDR3 coding DNA: TGTGCCAGTCGATTTGCCCGAGAGGGCCCCTCAGATACGCAGTATTTT. Residues: CASRFAREGPSDTQYF.

The J gene is TRBJ1-2, the V gene TRBV5-1; unclear D gene. This CDR3 comprises 12 residues. Trimming took off 0 bases at V and 6 bases at J, with 6 bases between the two ends. Germline CDR1 and CDR2: SGHRS and YFSETQ. The CDR3 bases are TGCGCCAGCAGCTTGGACGTCAATGGCTACACCTTC. It yields the protein CASSLDVNGYTF.

The chain links TRBV7-2 to TRBJ1-1, with 8 bases identical to TRBD1. The CDR3 extends over 18 amino acids. V shed 5 bases, J shed 4 bases, and the junction held 18 bases outside the gene matches. Germline CDR1 and CDR2: SGHTA and FQGNSA. As DNA, the CDR3 is TGTGCCAGCAGCCTGGATCAGGGGGCGTTCACGAGGGGCACTGAAGCTTTCTTT. This codes for CASSLDQGAFTRGTEAFF.

V gene TRBV9 combines with J gene TRBJ2-2; 9 bases fit TRBD1. Germline V lookup: CDR1 SGDLS, CDR2 YYNGEE. Germline trimming cut 3 bases from V and 4 bases from J; bases unmatched to any gene: 4. The CDR3 consists of 15 residues. This chain's CDR3 is CASSAGQGSTGELFF. CDR3 bases: TGTGCCAGCAGCGCCGGACAGGGGAGCACCGGGGAGCTGTTTTTT. The variable domain in full, with the rest retrieved from reference TRBV9 and TRBJ2-2, is DSGVTQTPKHLITATGQRVTLRCSPRSGDLSVYWYQQSLDQGLQFLIQYYNGEERAKGNILERFSAQQFPDLHSELNLSSLELGDSALYFCASSAGQGSTGELFFGEGSRLTVL.

The chain is built from TRBV20-1 and TRBJ2-1; D may be TRBD1 (5 bases). V lost 0 bases and J 0 bases, leaving 15 bases between the germline ends. The V gene's germline CDR1 is DFQATT and CDR2 SNEGSKA (reference sequence). This CDR3 spans 17 amino acids. CDR3 in amino acids: CSARDLRGASSYNEQFF. The CDR3, as DNA: TGCAGTGCTAGAGATCTGCGTGGGGCGAGCTCCTACAATGAGCAGTTCTTC.

The chain recombines TRBV6-5 with TRBJ2-1, with 10 bases lining up with TRBD1. Germline lookup yields CDR1 MNHEY and CDR2 SVGAGI. This CDR3 is built from 15 residues. V was clipped by 5 bases and J by 9 bases; unmatched bases: 10. The CDR3 nucleotides are TGTGCCAGCAGTAAGACAGGGGGCGGGCAAGGTGAGCAGTTCTTC. It yields the protein CASSKTGGGQGEQFF.

This clonotype was recorded once. The V call is TRBV2, the J call TRBJ2-2, with D perhaps TRBD2 (6 bases). V shed 4 bases and J shed 1 base, with 10 bases lying between them. This CDR3 has 15 amino acids. Germline V CDR1 and CDR2: SNHLY, FYNNEI. The CDR3: CASSAPAGNTGELFF. For the CDR3, the DNA is TGTGCCAGCAGTGCTCCAGCGGGGAACACCGGGGAGCTGTTTTTT.

The DNA for the CDR3 is TGTGCCAGCAGCCCAGCGGGACAGTCCTACGAGCAGTACTTC. This translates into CASSPAGQSYEQYF. J is TRBJ2-7 and V is TRBV7-9, with D tentatively TRBD1 or TRBD2 (7 bases each). Germline V gene sequence: CDR1 SEHNR, CDR2 FQNEAQ (reference sequence). This CDR3 has 14 residues. Trimming took 5 bases from V and 1 from J, leaving 12 bases between them. Full variable domain (remainder filled in from reference TRBV7-9 and TRBJ2-7): DTGVSQNPRHKITKRGQNVTFRCDPISEHNRLYWYRQTLGQGPEFLTYFQNEAQLEKSRLLSDRFSAERPKGSFSTLEIQRTEQGDSAMYLCASSPAGQSYEQYFGPGTRLTVT.

The chain joins TRBV19 to TRBJ1-5; possibly TRBD1 for D (5 bases). V was pared by 5 bases and J by 4 bases, with 15 bases between. This CDR3 region has 15 residues. In germline, CDR1 is LNHDA, CDR2 SQIVND (reference sequence). CDR3 sequence reads: CASSRGTVGNQPQHF. The CDR3 region has the DNA TGTGCCAGTAGTCGTGGGACGGTGGGAAATCAGCCCCAGCATTTT. The whole variable domain, remainder taken from reference TRBV19 and TRBJ1-5, is DGGITQSPKYLFRKEGQNVTLSCEQNLNHDAMYWYRQDPGQGLRLIYYSQIVNDFQKGDIAEGYSVSREKKESFPLTVTSAQKNPTAFYLCASSRGTVGNQPQHFGDGTRLSIL.

The V gene is TRBV9, the J gene TRBJ2-6, with D unclear. Germline values: CDR1 SGDLS, CDR2 YYNGEE. The CDR3 has 14 residues. V shed 3 bases and J shed 4 bases, with 8 bases lying between them. The CDR3: CASSATSGANVLTF. In nucleotides, the CDR3 is TGTGCCAGCAGCGCGACATCCGGGGCCAACGTCCTGACTTTC.

This clonotype was seen more than once but under ten times. This chain uses TRBV7-3 with TRBJ2-5; the D gene could be TRBD1 or TRBD2 (9 bases each). The V and J ends lost 5 bases and 5 bases respectively, with 30 bases between them. This CDR3 contains 19 residues. Germline V gene data show CDR1 as SGHTA and CDR2 as FQGTGA. CDR3 coding DNA: TGTGCCAGCAGCCTCCGCGGGGAGGGACAGGGACTAGCAATGGAGACCCAGTACTTC. Translated: CASSLRGEGQGLAMETQYF.